This passage covers 30 T cell receptor beta chains from one sample sequenced in a study of T cells in women clearing cervical HPV infection. Clones were read by immunoSEQ multiplex PCR, and TCRdb kept only the in-frame ones, dropping some. This sample's clone table lists about 26,000 clones. The sequenced sample was blood buffy coat. The receptor source for this set is a woman aged 18-70 years with a cervical HPV16 infection that either progressed to CIN3+ or cleared (not recorded which).

Comment on this clone: Read sequence stops 3 residues before the CDR3 end, and the germline J gene provides the missing end. This chain joins TRBV19 and TRBJ1-5; 7 bases map to TRBD1. The CDR3 totals 17 residues. J lost 0 bases, V lost 5 bases, and 10 bases had no gene match. Germline-derived CDR1 and CDR2 are LNHDA and SQIVND (reference sequence). The CDR3 DNA, read in part, is TGTGCCAGTAGTCTTCGACAGGGCGACTATAGCAATCAGCCC. Protein product: CASSLRQGDYSNQP. The whole CDR3 protein reads CASSLRQGDYSNQPQHF.

Remarks on this clone: Read data end 3 residues before the CDR3 end; the end is taken from the germline J gene. V gene TRBV19 combines with J gene TRBJ2-3; TRBD1 agrees at 10 bases. Per germline, CDR1 LNHDA and CDR2 SQIVND (reference sequence). With V trimmed by 2 bases and J by 3 bases, 2 bases remained unmatched. This CDR3 has 15 amino acids. The CDR3 DNA, read in part, is TGTGCCAGTAGTATAAGGACAGGGGGGACAGATACG. This translates into CASSIRTGGTDT. In full, the CDR3 reads CASSIRTGGTDTQYF.

Of note for this clone: From the germline J gene comes the end of the CDR3, since the read stops 3 residues before it. The chain uses TRBV10-3 and TRBJ2-4; TRBD1 is a possible D gene (5 bases). Germline lookup yields CDR1 ENHRY and CDR2 SYGVKD. This CDR3 has 12 residues. The CDR3 loop reads CAIGAALETQYF. CDR3 DNA, as far as it was read: TGTGCCATCGGGGCGGCTCTGGAGACT.

The CDR3 spells CASSLLARNEQFF. The covered CDR3 bases are TGTGCCAGCAGCTTACTAGCTCGCAATGAG. The V gene is TRBV7-9, the J gene TRBJ2-1; the D gene is possibly TRBD2 (5 bases). The read stops 3 residues short of the end of the CDR3; the missing end is completed from the germline J gene. Trimming left V 2 bases short and J 6 bases short, with 8 bases between. CDR1 is SEHNR, CDR2 FQNEAQ, per germline (reference sequence). This CDR3 spans 13 amino acids. The full variable domain, its missing parts supplied by reference TRBV7-9 and TRBJ2-1, is DTGVSQNPRHKITKRGQNVTFRCDPISEHNRLYWYRQTLGQGPEFLTYFQNEAQLEKSRLLSDRFSAERPKGSFSTLEIQRTEQGDSAMYLCASSLLARNEQFFGPGTRLTVL.

As regards this clone: Sequence at one end of the junction differs from germline and may be a read error. The read ends 3 residues before the CDR3 terminus; that terminus is restored from the germline J gene. Other nucleotide sequences in the sample specify the same CDR3. V and J are TRBV2 and TRBJ1-2; 7 bases map to TRBD1. Per germline, CDR1 SNHLY and CDR2 FYNNEI. The CDR3 contains 15 residues. CDR3 loop: CASSHGGTADYGYTF. CDR3 DNA (partial): TGTGCCAGCAGCCATGGAGGGACAGCGGACTATGGA.

With regard to this clone: The read terminates 3 residues ahead of where the CDR3 ends, so the germline J gene completes it. The chain uses TRBV7-2 and TRBJ2-4, with 11 nucleotides matching TRBD1. The CDR3 extends over 15 amino acids. Germline assignment: CDR1 SGHTA and CDR2 FQGNSA. Partial CDR3 DNA: TGTGCCAGCAGCGGGCGGACAGGGGGCCTATATGGT. This codes for CASSGRTGGLYG. The full CDR3 protein is CASSGRTGGLYGQYF.

On this clone itself: The CDR3 end is not reached by the read, which stops 3 residues before it; the germline J gene fills it in. The V gene is TRBV9, the J gene TRBJ2-1; possibly TRBD2 for D (5 bases). Germline-derived CDR1 and CDR2 are SGDLS and YYNGEE. This CDR3 contains 15 residues. Deletions cut 0 bases from V and 3 bases from J, with 10 bases between. CDR3 region: CASSVEGGLYNEQFF. CDR3 DNA, as far as it was read: TGTGCCAGCAGCGTAGAGGGCGGGCTCTACAATGAG.

Points on this clone: Read sequence stops 3 residues before the CDR3 end, and the germline J gene provides the missing end. At the DNA level, this CDR3 is encoded by other sequences in the same sample as well. The V gene is TRBV7-2, the J gene TRBJ2-3; TRBD2 is a possible D gene (7 bases). Germline V gene data show CDR1 as SGHTA and CDR2 as FQGNSA. CDR3 length: 14 amino acids. The sequenced CDR3 bases are TGTGCCAGCAGCTTAGCAGGGGGAGGGGAGACG. Encoded protein: CASSLAGGGET. In full, the CDR3 is CASSLAGGGETQYF.

Comments on this clone: Read sequence stops 3 residues before the CDR3 end, and the germline J gene provides the missing end. The chain uses TRBV7-9 and TRBJ2-3; D possibly matches TRBD1 or TRBD2 (5 bases each). CDR1 and CDR2 (germline): SEHNR, FQNEAQ (reference sequence). The CDR3 length is 15 residues. V was cut by 3 bases and J by 4 bases, with 14 bases left in between. The CDR3 sequence is CASSFAGSMADTQYF. The sequenced CDR3 bases are TGTGCCAGCAGCTTTGCAGGGAGTATGGCAGATACG.

Concerning this clone: Sequencing ends 3 residues short of the CDR3 end; the germline J gene provides the rest. The rearrangement joins TRBV5-6 to TRBJ2-5; 15 bases align to TRBD2. Trimming took 4 bases from V and 4 from J; bases not matched to a gene: 2. Germline lookup yields CDR1 SGHDT and CDR2 YYEEEE. This CDR3 spans 15 amino acids. This CDR3 reads CASSLGLAGGETQYF. The covered CDR3 bases are TGTGCCAGCAGCCTGGGACTAGCGGGGGGAGAGACC.

With respect to this clone: Read data end 3 residues before the CDR3 end; the end is taken from the germline J gene. This chain links TRBV7-3 with TRBJ1-1; 8 positions agree with TRBD1. Germline CDR1 and CDR2: SGHTA and FQGTGA. CDR3 length: 15 residues. Unmatched junction bases numbered 8, after V lost 5 bases and J lost 3 bases. This chain's CDR3 is CASSARTGKDTEAFF. The covered CDR3 bases are TGTGCCAGCAGCGCTCGGACAGGGAAGGACACTGAA.

To note about this clone: The read terminates 3 residues before the CDR3 end, so the remaining end is supplied by the germline J gene. The chain has TRBV7-7 and TRBJ2-1, with TRBD2 matching 8 bases. The CDR3 totals 14 residues. The V gene's germline CDR1 is SSHAT and CDR2 FNYEAQ (reference sequence). J gave up 5 bases and V 2 bases, and 2 bases lay outside the gene matches. The CDR3 reads CASSLSGSDNEQFF. The part of the CDR3 DNA that was read is TGTGCCAGCAGCTTAAGCGGGAGCGACAATGAG.

Worth noting for this clone: The CDR3 end lies 3 residues beyond the end of the read and is filled in from the germline J gene. The chain couples TRBV30 to TRBJ2-1, with a possible D match to TRBD2 (7 bases). From germline, CDR1 is GTSNPN and CDR2 SVGIG (reference sequence). Trimming removed 1 base at V and 5 bases at J, with 15 bases between. The CDR3 totals 15 residues. The CDR3 spells CAWSAWAGAHNEQFF. The sequenced CDR3 bases are TGTGCCTGGAGTGCATGGGCGGGGGCGCACAATGAG.

Comments on this clone: The DNA ends 3 residues before the CDR3 does, and the rest of the CDR3 is filled in from the germline J gene. The chain is built from TRBV2 and TRBJ2-1, with 12 bases identical to TRBD2. The germline gives CDR1 SNHLY, CDR2 FYNNEI. CDR3 length equals 18 residues. After removal of 6 bases from V and 5 bases from J, the junction contained 14 bases not matched to a gene. CDR3 loop: CASRDGRYGLAGNNEQFF. The sequenced part of the CDR3 DNA is TGTGCCAGCAGGGATGGCCGTTATGGACTAGCGGGAAACAATGAG.

Of note for this clone: Sequencing ends 3 residues short of the CDR3 end; the germline J gene provides the rest. J is TRBJ2-3 and V is TRBV2; D possibly corresponds to TRBD1 (6 bases). The CDR3 has 13 amino acids. CDR1 is SNHLY, CDR2 FYNNEI, per germline. The sequenced part of the CDR3 DNA is TGTGCCAGCGGACAGTATAGCAATCAGCCG. Its translation: CASGQYSNQP. The CDR3 as a whole reads CASGQYSNQPQYF.

The CDR3 loop is CASSPGGAYGYTF. CDR3 DNA (partial): TGTGCCAGCAGTCCAGGGGGCGCTTATGGC. The V gene is TRBV28, the J gene TRBJ1-2, with 8 positions matching TRBD1. From the germline J gene comes the end of the CDR3, since the read stops 3 residues before it. Germline-derived CDR1 and CDR2 are MDHEN and SYDVKM. The CDR3 loop spans 13 amino acids. Trimming removed 5 bases from V and 5 bases from J; junction bases left unmatched: 4.

As for this clone: Read data end 3 residues before the CDR3 end; the end is taken from the germline J gene. The chain combines TRBV12-3 or TRBV12-4 with TRBJ2-3, with D tentatively TRBD1 (5 bases). The V end was cut by 3 bases, the J end by 6 bases, with 22 bases between. CDR3 length: 17 amino acids. The CDR3 region is CASSFYLETVLTDTQYF. The covered CDR3 bases are TGTGCCAGCAGTTTTTATCTGGAGACAGTATTGACGGATACG.

In the case of this clone: The CDR3 end falls 3 residues outside the read, so it is completed with the germline J gene. This rearrangement joins TRBV18 to TRBJ1-4; 7 nucleotides match TRBD1. The CDR3 spans 16 residues. Germline-derived CDR1 and CDR2 are KGHSH and LQKENI. The V and J ends lost 1 base and 0 bases, in that order; junction bases with no gene match: 2. CDR3 amino acids: CASSPQGATTNEKLFF. The CDR3 DNA, read in part, is TGTGCCAGCTCACCACAGGGGGCGACAACTAATGAAAAA.

Regarding this clone: The read is 3 residues too short to cover the CDR3 end, so that end is filled in from the germline J gene. The chain carries TRBV27 and TRBJ2-7; no reliable D call. V was cut by 0 bases and J by 3 bases, with 6 bases left in between. CDR1 and CDR2 (germline): MNHEY, SMNVEV (reference sequence). There are 13 residues in the CDR3. The part of the CDR3 DNA that was read is TGTGCCAGCAGTTTATCACGGTACTACGAG. This codes for CASSLSRYYE. The whole CDR3 is CASSLSRYYEQYF.

For this clone: The DNA ends 3 residues before the CDR3 does, and the rest of the CDR3 is filled in from the germline J gene. The chain couples TRBV20-1 to TRBJ2-3; tentative D call: TRBD2 (6 bases). Trimming left V 1 base short and J 4 bases short, with 12 bases between. Germline CDR1 is DFQATT and CDR2 is SNEGSKA (reference sequence). This CDR3 spans 14 amino acids. The CDR3 spells CSARGQLASDTQYF. The part of the CDR3 DNA that was read is TGCAGTGCTAGAGGCCAACTAGCCTCAGATACG.

CDR3 sequence reads: CASSRDRGGAFF. The covered CDR3 bases are TGTGCCAGCTCACGAGACAGGGGAGGG. The chain recombines TRBV18 with TRBJ1-1; 8 nucleotides line up with TRBD1. The read gets to within 3 residues of the CDR3 end, and the germline J gene fills in the rest. Germline lookup yields CDR1 KGHSH and CDR2 LQKENI. This CDR3 is 12 amino acids long.

A remark on this clone: The read ends 3 residues before the CDR3 terminus; that terminus is restored from the germline J gene. The V gene is TRBV7-2, the J gene TRBJ2-1, with a weak D call TRBD2 (6 bases). Trimming cost V 5 bases and J 7 bases, with 18 bases left between them. Germline CDR1 is SGHTA and CDR2 is FQGNSA. The CDR3 is made up of 15 amino acids. The covered CDR3 bases are TGTGCCAGCAGCCGCATCTCGACTAGTTTAAATGAG. Translated: CASSRISTSLNE. The entire CDR3 reads CASSRISTSLNEQFF.

CDR3 loop: CASSLPQGAHAFF. The DNA read from the CDR3 is TGTGCCAGCTCACTCCCCCAGGGGGCGCAT. J is TRBJ1-1 and V is TRBV18; 8 nucleotides line up with TRBD1. The read halts 3 residues ahead of the CDR3 end, with the missing end drawn from the germline J gene. The CDR3 sequence is 13 residues long. CDR1 is KGHSH and CDR2 is LQKENI in the germline V gene.

Turning to this clone: The CDR3 end lies 3 residues beyond the end of the read and is filled in from the germline J gene. The J gene is TRBJ1-2, the V gene TRBV7-9, with D possibly being TRBD1 (5 bases). Germline loops: CDR1 SEHNR, CDR2 FQNEAQ (reference sequence). The CDR3 has 14 residues. This CDR3 is CASSPTIAGVDYTF. The CDR3 DNA, read in part, is TGTGCCAGCAGCCCAACCATAGCGGGGGTTGAC.

Regarding this clone: The sequence runs out 3 residues before the end of the CDR3; the remainder is reconstructed from the germline J gene. The genes are TRBV30 and TRBJ2-1; D may be TRBD1 (5 bases). The CDR3 length is 14 residues. The germline CDR1 and CDR2 sequences are GTSNPN and SVGIG (reference sequence). V dropped 0 bases and J dropped 2 bases, with 8 bases sitting between them. The CDR3 here is CAWSVRQPYNEQFF. Incomplete CDR3 DNA: TGTGCCTGGAGTGTAAGACAGCCCTACAATGAG.

As concerns this clone: The read ends 3 residues early relative to the CDR3; the germline J gene fills the gap. V is TRBV18 and J is TRBJ2-4; D remains ambiguous. The length of the CDR3 is 15 residues. CDR1 and CDR2 (germline): KGHSH, LQKENI. Trimming left V 0 bases short and J 0 bases short, with 6 bases between. CDR3 sequence: CASSPPAVAKNIQYF. The DNA read from the CDR3 is TGTGCCAGCTCACCACCCGCAGTAGCCAAAAACATT.

The CDR3 loop is CASSSRQSGYTF. CDR3 bases read: TGTGCCAGCAGCTCCCGACAGAGCGGC. The V call is TRBV7-9, the J call TRBJ1-2; D may be TRBD1 (5 bases). The CDR3 end lies 3 residues beyond the end of the read and is filled in from the germline J gene. The CDR3 loop spans 12 amino acids. Germline V CDR1 and CDR2: SEHNR, FQNEAQ (reference sequence).

In the case of this clone: The sequenced fragment ends 3 residues before the CDR3 boundary, so the rest is inferred from the germline J gene. This chain connects TRBV19 to TRBJ2-7, with 13 bases that match TRBD2. Trimming cost V 5 bases and J 3 bases; bases outside gene matches: 10. The CDR3 runs 17 residues. Germline V gene data show CDR1 as LNHDA and CDR2 as SQIVND (reference sequence). CDR3: CASSAQLAGGPGYEQYF. The sequenced CDR3 bases are TGTGCCAGTAGTGCCCAACTAGCGGGAGGGCCGGGCTACGAG.

CDR3 DNA, as far as it was read: TGCAGTGCTGGACTAGCGGGAGGGCCCAATGAG. It translates to CSAGLAGGPNE. The whole CDR3 is CSAGLAGGPNEQFF. This rearrangement joins TRBV20-1 to TRBJ2-1; 15 bases align to TRBD2. Read data end 3 residues before the CDR3 end; the end is taken from the germline J gene. The CDR3 is 14 residues long. Germline V gene data show CDR1 as DFQATT and CDR2 as SNEGSKA (reference sequence). The ends lost 5 bases at V and 6 bases at J; junction bases unmatched: 2.

A note on this clone: The missing CDR3 end, 3 residues past where the read stops, is filled in from the germline J gene. The gene calls are TRBV12-5 and TRBJ2-1, with D perhaps TRBD1 or TRBD2 (5 bases each). The CDR3 has 15 amino acids. The germline CDR1 and CDR2 sequences are LGHNT and FRNRAP. Trimming removed 2 bases at V and 0 bases at J, with 8 bases between. The CDR3 spells CASGLSGSSYNEQFF. The covered CDR3 bases are TGTGCTAGTGGTTTGTCAGGGAGCTCCTACAATGAG.